This T cell receptor (beta chain) was sequenced during a study of OX40 agonist ivuxolimab in advanced cancers. CDR1 is MNHNS and CDR2 is SASEGT in the germline V gene. V was pared by 7 bases and J by 3 bases, with 16 bases between. The CDR3 contains 14 residues. Exclusion of a patient followed from autoimmune disease history or systemic immunosuppression. The assay was immunoSEQ multiplex PCR, and TCRdb's table has in-frame clones only and misses some. Counted here are 35,000 to 50,000 clones, 88% occurring once; the ten biggest clones make up around 12%. V usage is TRBV6-1 and J usage is TRBJ2-7, with D tentatively TRBD2 (6 bases). This sample comprised CD4+ or CD8+ T cells sorted from blood, obtained in a trial of the OX40 agonist ivuxolimab. The source of this sequence is an adult with an advanced solid tumor such as melanoma, head and neck, liver or kidney cancer. The CDR3 protein is CASNRDFLRYEQYF. CDR3 sequence (DNA): TGTGCCAGCAATAGGGACTTCCTTCGCTACGAGCAGTACTTC.